A single sample gave rise to the 21 T cell receptor beta chains below, sequenced in a study of post-analysis software for immune sequencing data. Their specific antigens are unknown. Whole-study findings and limits: TRBV5-6, TRBV5-1 and TRBV20-1 were among 4 or 5 TRBV segments more frequent in patients than controls.

TCR beta cDNA libraries included unique molecular identifiers. In TCRdb, the PCR reads were re-called with MiXCR into one record per CDR3 protein. The sample has 750,000 to 950,000 distinct CDR3 sequences; 46% are singletons. The sequencing sample was made of blood. Receptors originate from a girl aged 10 to 17 with multiple sclerosis.

This clonotype turned up a few times. V and J are TRBV28 and TRBJ2-3; the match to TRBD2 covers 8 bases. J was trimmed by 4 bases and V by 8 bases; bases with no gene match: 8. The germline V gene encodes CDR1 MDHEN and CDR2 SYDVKM. The CDR3 loop spans 14 amino acids. The CDR3 bases are TGTGCCAGCGGATCTAGCGGGCTGGCAGATACGCAGTATTTT. As protein: CASGSSGLADTQYF.

J is TRBJ1-2 and V is TRBV29-1; D gene unclear. CDR3 length: 14 amino acids. Germline lookup yields CDR1 SQVTM and CDR2 ANQGSEA. With 3 bases removed from V and 2 bases from J, the gap between germline ends came to 13 bases. The DNA of the CDR3 is TGCAGCGTTGAGCCTTGGAAAGCGAACTATGGCTACACCTTC. Protein product: CSVEPWKANYGYTF.

The chain joins TRBV4-1 to TRBJ1-2; no clear D. CDR3 length: 14 residues. Between the trimmed V and J ends, which lost 1 base and 3 bases, there was a span of 9 bases. Germline V gene data show CDR1 as MGHRA and CDR2 as YSYEKL. CDR3 bases: TGCGCCAGCAGCCAAGTTTCAGGAGACTATGGCTACACCTTC. Encoded protein: CASSQVSGDYGYTF.

V usage is TRBV5-5 and J usage is TRBJ1-4; D ambiguous. The ends were cut back, 4 bases at V and 6 bases at J, with 13 bases in the middle. The CDR3 has 14 amino acids. Germline V gene lookup returns CDR1 SGHKS and CDR2 YYEKEE (reference sequence). The CDR3 DNA reads as TGTGCCAGCAGCAAGGGTCCCGACCATGAAAAACTGTTTTTT. Its protein is CASSKGPDHEKLFF. The full variable domain, its missing parts supplied by reference TRBV5-5 and TRBJ1-4, is DAGVTQSPTHLIKTRGQQVTLRCSPISGHKSVSWYQQVLGQGPQFIFQYYEKEERGRGNFPDRFSARQFPNYSSELNVNALLLGDSALYLCASSKGPDHEKLFFGSGTQLSVL.

In DNA, the CDR3 is TGTGCCAGCAGTTTGGGCTCGGGGGGCAGACCTGGAGAGGGCTACACCTTC. Encoded protein: CASSLGSGGRPGEGYTF. The chain combines TRBV7-9 with TRBJ1-2; TRBD1 is a possible D gene (6 bases). Germline V CDR1 and CDR2: SEHNR, FQNEAQ (reference sequence). The CDR3 has 17 residues. Trimming pared 6 bases from V and 8 bases from J, leaving 28 bases between.

This sequence joins TRBV9 and TRBJ2-1, with D maybe TRBD2 (7 bases). This CDR3 has 16 residues. Trimming cost V 3 bases and J 6 bases, with 19 bases left between them. In germline, CDR1 is SGDLS, CDR2 YYNGEE. The CDR3 region is CASSGFRGEGPNEQFF. The CDR3 bases are TGTGCCAGCAGCGGGTTTAGGGGGGAGGGCCCCAATGAGCAGTTCTTC.

The rearrangement links TRBV6-1 to TRBJ2-6; TRBD1 is a possible D gene (6 bases). The CDR3 extends over 17 amino acids. Germline CDR1 reads MNHNS; CDR2 reads SASEGT. Trimming took 6 bases from V and 4 from J, leaving 19 bases between them. CDR3 sequence reads: CASSLGQMPSGANVLTF. The DNA of the CDR3 is TGTGCCAGCAGCCTCGGACAGATGCCCTCCGGGGCCAACGTCCTGACTTTC.

The rearrangement uses TRBV19 and TRBJ2-1; 8 nucleotides line up with TRBD2. Germline loops: CDR1 LNHDA, CDR2 SQIVND (reference sequence). J gave up 7 bases and V 1 base, and 12 bases lay outside the gene matches. The length of the CDR3 is 17 residues. As DNA, the CDR3 is TGTGCCAGTAGTATAGTTCTTGGTAGCGGGACGGAGAATGAGCAGTTCTTC. This translates into CASSIVLGSGTENEQFF. The entire variable domain, with the rest obtained from reference TRBV19 and TRBJ2-1, is as follows: DGGITQSPKYLFRKEGQNVTLSCEQNLNHDAMYWYRQDPGQGLRLIYYSQIVNDFQKGDIAEGYSVSREKKESFPLTVTSAQKNPTAFYLCASSIVLGSGTENEQFFGPGTRLTVL.

This chain uses TRBV29-1 with TRBJ2-1; D is possibly TRBD1 or TRBD2 (5 bases each). The CDR3 spans 13 residues. CDR1 and CDR2 (germline): SQVTM, ANQGSEA. Deletions cut 1 base from V and 6 bases from J, with 10 bases between. DNA of the CDR3: TGCAGCGTTGAAGGGGGGAGACCCAATGAGCAGTTCTTC. Translating it yields CSVEGGRPNEQFF.

In the case of this clonotype: A junction boundary mismatches the germline segment, possibly from a read error. The rearrangement joins TRBV27 to TRBJ2-6; 9 bases line up with TRBD1. CDR3 length: 17 residues. Germline assignment: CDR1 MNHEY and CDR2 SMNVEV (reference sequence). CDR3 in DNA: TGTGCCAGCAGTTGGTACAGGGGGCTGGGAGGGGCCAACGTCCGGACTTTC. Translating gives CASSWYRGLGGANVRTF.

The gene calls are TRBV12-3 or TRBV12-4 and TRBJ2-3; maybe TRBD2 (7 bases). Trimming pared 8 bases from V and 6 bases from J, leaving 18 bases between. The CDR3 spans 14 residues. CDR3 residues: CASGGGGRLDTQYF. The CDR3 DNA reads as TGTGCCAGCGGAGGGGGGGGGCGCTTGGATACGCAGTATTTT.

This rearrangement joins TRBV28 to TRBJ2-1; 14 nucleotides match TRBD2. Germline V lookup: CDR1 MDHEN, CDR2 SYDVKM. This CDR3 region has 15 residues. The junction had 3 bases not matched to a gene; V was cut back by 5 bases and J by 6 bases. For the CDR3, the DNA is TGTGCCAGCAGTCGGACTAGCGGGAGGCTCAATGAGCAGTTCTTC. Translated: CASSRTSGRLNEQFF.

The V and J genes are TRBV14 and TRBJ2-1, with 12 bases fitting TRBD2. Unmatched junction bases numbered 6, after V lost 1 base and J lost 5 bases. Germline values: CDR1 SGHDN, CDR2 FVKESK. The CDR3 is made up of 17 amino acids. CDR3 residues: CASSQAWTSGTDNEQFF. In nucleotides, the CDR3 is TGTGCCAGCAGCCAAGCCTGGACTAGCGGGACAGACAATGAGCAGTTCTTC.

This clonotype came up a few times. This chain uses TRBV27 with TRBJ1-2; 8 bases line up with TRBD1. Germline-derived CDR1 and CDR2 are MNHEY and SMNVEV (reference sequence). The trim removed 0 bases at V and 1 base at J, leaving 4 bases unmatched. The length of the CDR3 is 16 residues. CDR3 sequence (DNA): TGTGCCAGCAGTTTATCGGGGGACAGGCTTAACTATGGCTACACCTTC. Translation gives CASSLSGDRLNYGYTF.

Turning to this clonotype: A read error may account for a junction end that differs from germline. The chain carries TRBV12-3 or TRBV12-4 and TRBJ2-1, with D tentatively TRBD2 (6 bases). CDR3 length: 14 amino acids. CDR3 nucleotide sequence: TGTACCAGCAGTTTAAGGGACTCGTACAATGAGCAGTTCTTC. It translates to CTSSLRDSYNEQFF.

This chain joins TRBV11-3 and TRBJ2-1; TRBD2 is a possible D gene (6 bases). Germline V CDR1 and CDR2: SGHNT, YENEEA. Deletions cut 5 bases from V and 7 bases from J, with 21 bases between. This CDR3 is built from 16 residues. The CDR3 nucleotides read TGTGCCAGCAGCCTGTCCCGCGGGACCCCATGGAATGAGCAGTTCTTC. Protein product: CASSLSRGTPWNEQFF. The full variable domain, with the rest looked up from reference TRBV11-3 and TRBJ2-1, is EAGVVQSPRYKIIEKKQPVAFWCNPISGHNTLYWYLQNLGQGPELLIRYENEEAVDDSQLPKDRFSAERLKGVDSTLKIQPAELGDSAVYLCASSLSRGTPWNEQFFGPGTRLTVL.

This clonotype has more than one count but fewer than ten. The V gene is TRBV20-1, the J gene TRBJ2-5; perhaps TRBD2 as D (5 bases). CDR1 and CDR2 from the germline V gene are DFQATT and SNEGSKA (reference sequence). V was clipped by 0 bases and J by 5 bases, with 13 bases between them. The CDR3 is 14 amino acids. CDR3 bases: TGCAGTGCTAGAGATCCCCCGGGCGGGGAGACCCAGTACTTC. It specifies CSARDPPGGETQYF.

This clonotype appeared a few times. V usage is TRBV6-6 and J usage is TRBJ2-4, with 13 bases identical to TRBD2. The CDR3 has 17 amino acids. V was pared by 0 bases and J by 6 bases, with 5 bases of the junction left unmatched. Per germline, CDR1 MNHNY and CDR2 SVGAGI (reference sequence). The DNA for the CDR3 is TGTGCCAGCAGTTACTCCGGGACTAGCGGGAATTTAAACATTCAGTACTTC. It encodes CASSYSGTSGNLNIQYF.

The chain uses TRBV28 and TRBJ2-1; 7 nucleotides align to TRBD2. Unmatched junction bases numbered 20, after V lost 7 bases and J lost 8 bases. CDR1 and CDR2 from the germline V gene are MDHEN and SYDVKM. The CDR3 is 17 residues long. In DNA form, the CDR3 reads TGTGCCAGCAACCACTTCCCCCGGGACTACCCTTTAGATGAGCAGTTCTTC. Protein product: CASNHFPRDYPLDEQFF.

The gene calls are TRBV6-5 and TRBJ1-2; D is unresolved. With 8 bases removed from V and 5 bases from J, the gap between germline ends came to 12 bases. Germline assignment: CDR1 MNHEY and CDR2 SVGAGI. CDR3 length: 12 residues. CDR3 DNA: TGTGCCAGCGGAAGGGCTGGGTATGGCTACACCTTC. It is translated as CASGRAGYGYTF.

V is TRBV20-1 and J is TRBJ2-7; 7 nucleotides line up with TRBD2. The CDR3 length is 16 residues. J gave up 3 bases and V 3 bases, and 14 bases lay outside the gene matches. The germline CDR1 and CDR2 sequences are DFQATT and SNEGSKA (reference sequence). The CDR3, as DNA: TGCAGTGCTAGGGTTAACGGGAGGAACGGAATCTACGAGCAGTACTTC. It specifies CSARVNGRNGIYEQYF.